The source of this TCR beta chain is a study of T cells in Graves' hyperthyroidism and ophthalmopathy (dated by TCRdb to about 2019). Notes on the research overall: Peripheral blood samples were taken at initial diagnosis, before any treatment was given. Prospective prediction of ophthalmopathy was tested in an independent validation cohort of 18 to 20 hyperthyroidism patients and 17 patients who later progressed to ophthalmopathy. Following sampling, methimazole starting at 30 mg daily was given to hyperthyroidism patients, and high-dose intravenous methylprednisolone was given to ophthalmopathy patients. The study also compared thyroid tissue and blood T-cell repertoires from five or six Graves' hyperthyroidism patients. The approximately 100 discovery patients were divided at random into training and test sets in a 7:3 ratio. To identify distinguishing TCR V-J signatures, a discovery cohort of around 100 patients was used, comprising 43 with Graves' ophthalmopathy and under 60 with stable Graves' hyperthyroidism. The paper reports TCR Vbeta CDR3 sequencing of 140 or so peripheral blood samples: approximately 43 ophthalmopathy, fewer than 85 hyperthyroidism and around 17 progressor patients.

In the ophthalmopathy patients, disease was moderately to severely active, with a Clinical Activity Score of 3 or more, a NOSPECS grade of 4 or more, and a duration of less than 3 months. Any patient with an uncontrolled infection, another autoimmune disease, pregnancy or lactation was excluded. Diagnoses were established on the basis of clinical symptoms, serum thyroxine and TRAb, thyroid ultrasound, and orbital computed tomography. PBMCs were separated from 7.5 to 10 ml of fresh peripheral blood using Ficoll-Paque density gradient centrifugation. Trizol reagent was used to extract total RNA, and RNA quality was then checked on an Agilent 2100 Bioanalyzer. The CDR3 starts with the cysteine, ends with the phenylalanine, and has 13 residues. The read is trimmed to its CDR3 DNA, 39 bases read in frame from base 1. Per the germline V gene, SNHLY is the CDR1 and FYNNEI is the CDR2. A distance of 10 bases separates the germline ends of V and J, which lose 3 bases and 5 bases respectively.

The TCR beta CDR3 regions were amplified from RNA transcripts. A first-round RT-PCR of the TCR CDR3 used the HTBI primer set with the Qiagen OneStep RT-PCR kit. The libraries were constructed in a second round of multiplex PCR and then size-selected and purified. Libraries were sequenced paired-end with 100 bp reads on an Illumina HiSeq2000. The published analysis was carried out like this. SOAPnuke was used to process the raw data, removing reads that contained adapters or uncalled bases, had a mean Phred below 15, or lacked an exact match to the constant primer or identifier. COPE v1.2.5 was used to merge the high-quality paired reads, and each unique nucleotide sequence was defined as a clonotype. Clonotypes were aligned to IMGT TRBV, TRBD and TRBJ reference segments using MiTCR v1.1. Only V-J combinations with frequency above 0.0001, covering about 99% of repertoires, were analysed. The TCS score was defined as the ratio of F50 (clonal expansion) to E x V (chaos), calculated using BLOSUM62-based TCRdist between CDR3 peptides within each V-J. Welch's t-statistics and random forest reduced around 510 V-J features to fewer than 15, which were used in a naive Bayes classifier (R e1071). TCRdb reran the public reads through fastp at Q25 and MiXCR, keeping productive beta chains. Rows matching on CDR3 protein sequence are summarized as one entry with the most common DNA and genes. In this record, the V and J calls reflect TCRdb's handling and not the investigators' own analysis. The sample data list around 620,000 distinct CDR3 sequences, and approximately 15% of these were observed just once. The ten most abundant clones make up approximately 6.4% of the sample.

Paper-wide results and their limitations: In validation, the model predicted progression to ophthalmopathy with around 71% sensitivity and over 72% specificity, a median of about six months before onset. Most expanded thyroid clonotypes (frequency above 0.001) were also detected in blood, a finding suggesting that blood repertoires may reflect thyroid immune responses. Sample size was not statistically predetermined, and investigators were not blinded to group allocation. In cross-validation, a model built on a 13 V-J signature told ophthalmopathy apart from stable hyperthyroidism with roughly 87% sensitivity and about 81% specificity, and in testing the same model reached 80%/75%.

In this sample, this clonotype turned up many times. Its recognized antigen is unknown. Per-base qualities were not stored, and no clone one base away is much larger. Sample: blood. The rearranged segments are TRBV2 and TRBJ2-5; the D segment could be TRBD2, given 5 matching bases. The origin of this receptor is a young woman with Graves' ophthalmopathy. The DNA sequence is TGTGCCAGCAGTGAGAATCCGGGGGAGACCCAGTACTTC. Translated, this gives CASSENPGETQYF.